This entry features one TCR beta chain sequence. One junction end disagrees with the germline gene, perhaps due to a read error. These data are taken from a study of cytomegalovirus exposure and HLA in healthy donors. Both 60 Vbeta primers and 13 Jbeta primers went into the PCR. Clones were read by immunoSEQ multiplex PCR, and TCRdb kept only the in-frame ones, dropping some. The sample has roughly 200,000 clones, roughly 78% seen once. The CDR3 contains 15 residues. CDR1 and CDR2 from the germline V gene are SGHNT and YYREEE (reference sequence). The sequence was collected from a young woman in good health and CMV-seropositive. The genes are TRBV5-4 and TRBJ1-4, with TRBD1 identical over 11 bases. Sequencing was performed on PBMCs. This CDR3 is CASSLGRDRGSGVDF. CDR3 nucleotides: TGTGCCAGCAGCTTGGGTCGGGACAGGGGGTCTGGTGTGGATTTT.